The rows below give T cell receptor beta chains drawn from one sample of a study of blood T cell repertoires in COVID-19. Here immunoSEQ multiplex PCR was the method, and the copy in TCRdb shows in-frame clones only, minus some. The sample holds over 100,000 clones, around 84% seen once. The specimen sequenced was peripheral blood. The receptor source for this set is a woman older than 75 with active or convalescent COVID-19. The conserved cysteine and the conserved F or W are not part of the CDR3 here.

V gene	J gene	CDR3 protein
TRBV27	TRBJ2-3	ASSLGRVVPDTQY
TRBV19	TRBJ2-7	ASRQDSASYEQY
TRBV19	TRBJ2-5	ASSPPGVAETQY
TRBV28	TRBJ1-4	ASSRGGGVNEKLF
TRBV7-9	TRBJ2-1	ASSLAGGVSYNEQF
TRBV25-1	TRBJ1-2	ASRMTGFYGYT
TRBV29-1	TRBJ2-7	SVGQGAPYEQY
TRBV24-1	TRBJ2-1	ATSDSLAGVVNEQF
TRBV28	TRBJ1-1	ASTPEALNTEAF
TRBV5-8	TRBJ2-3	ASSYGTVGTQY